Listed below are T cell receptor beta chains from one sample, sequenced in a study of T cell responses to AZD1222 COVID-19 vaccine. Using immunoSEQ multiplex PCR, the repertoire was profiled, and TCRdb retains in-frame clones only, with some absent. The table records over 100,000 clones, more than 75% of them present only once. The sequencing used peripheral blood, collected on day 0 of AZD1222 vaccination. Every receptor here comes from an adult in good health. Each CDR3 is given with its conserved first and last residue. Expanded clones get a size class; other rows say once, few or many, or leave the size out.

cdr3_aa,cdr3_length,clone_size,v_call
CASSGGGRAKLFF,13,NA,TRBV19
CASSPLAENTGELFF,15,NA,TRBV18
CASRFQLRDTSNNSPLHF,18,once,TRBV28
CASSFEAGEQYF,12,NA,TRBV13
CSVEMGTGGLDTIYF,15,NA,TRBV29-1
CASSRWEGDYGYTF,14,NA,TRBV11-2
CASSIGAGPLYGYTF,15,once,TRBV19
CASSYWGSGTEAFF,14,once,TRBV6-2/TRBV6-3
CASSFASGETGYTF,14,NA,TRBV5-1
CASSRGGAETQYF,13,NA,TRBV19
CASRRLAGDTQYF,13,NA,TRBV12-3/TRBV12-4
CAISEEGFNTEAFF,14,NA,TRBV10-3
CASSYSSISQETQYF,15,NA,TRBV19
CASTFGQGSTGELFF,15,NA,TRBV19
CASSQREGDTGELFF,15,NA,TRBV6-5
CASSPSIGADNYGYTF,16,NA,TRBV5-1
CASSLAPGQGAYEQYF,16,NA,TRBV5-1
CASSLEPGNYGYTF,14,NA,TRBV11-2
CASSVGLQETQYF,13,NA,TRBV12-3/TRBV12-4
CASRPLSGMNTEAFF,15,once,TRBV14
CASSAGIPSNQPQHF,15,NA,TRBV18
CASSGQGVAETQYF,14,NA,TRBV9
CASSFHGQGQAFF,13,NA,TRBV27
CASSEVRDQPQHF,13,once,TRBV18
CASSLRQGAWANVLTF,16,NA,TRBV5-1
CASSLEGRRYEQYF,14,NA,TRBV7-9
CASSQDWTGSTDTQYF,16,NA,TRBV3-1/TRBV3-2
CASSLVREKLFF,12,NA,TRBV7-8
CASSLTGGDSNQPQHF,16,NA,TRBV5-5
CSLILGLAGHNEQFF,15,NA,TRBV29-1
CASSLGGGGTYEQYF,15,NA,TRBV5-4
CATGNYGSLAKNIQYF,16,NA,TRBV19
CASSPGGANTEAFF,14,NA,TRBV2
CASSVTSGGTYEQYF,15,NA,TRBV9
CASSPYRGTEAFF,13,once,TRBV11-3
CASSYNEETQYF,12,NA,TRBV6-2/TRBV6-3
CASIPVEAPDYGYTF,15,NA,TRBV21-1
CASSLVAGNPNYGYTF,16,NA,TRBV5-6
CASSFGGVQPQHF,13,NA,TRBV27
CASSQDPGTGAYEQYF,16,NA,TRBV4-2
CASILTTSGTAMNTEAFF,18,NA,TRBV5-4
CASSLAGGQETQYF,14,NA,TRBV5-6
CASSSGQGNTEAFF,14,NA,TRBV5-1
CASSLIRSPLHF,12,once,TRBV3-1/TRBV3-2
CASSPGQGRDGYTF,14,NA,TRBV4-3
CASGPILAGGRNSYNEQFF,19,NA,TRBV12-5
CASSPGTRYQETQYF,15,NA,TRBV5-8